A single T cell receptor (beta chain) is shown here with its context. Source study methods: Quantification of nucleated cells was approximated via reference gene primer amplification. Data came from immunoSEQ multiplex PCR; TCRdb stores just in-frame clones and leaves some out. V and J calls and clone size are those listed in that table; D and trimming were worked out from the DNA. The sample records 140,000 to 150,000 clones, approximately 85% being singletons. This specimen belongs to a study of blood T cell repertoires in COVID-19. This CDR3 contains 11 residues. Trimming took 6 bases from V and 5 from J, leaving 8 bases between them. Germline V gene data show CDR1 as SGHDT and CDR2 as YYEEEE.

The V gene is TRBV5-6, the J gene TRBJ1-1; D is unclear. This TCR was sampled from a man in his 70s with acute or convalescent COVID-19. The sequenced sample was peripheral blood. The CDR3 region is CASIRETEAFF. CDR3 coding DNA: TGTGCCAGCATCCGAGAGACTGAAGCTTTCTTT.